This entry lists 2 T cell receptor beta chains sequenced from one sample in a study of CD8 T cells in Susac syndrome. Reverse transcription of about 0.45 to 1 ug RNA was performed with random hexamers. TCRdb re-called the immunoSEQ multiplex PCR reads through MiXCR, storing one row per CDR3 protein. The sample comprises about 84,000 distinct CDR3 sequences, approximately 92% of which are singletons, and roughly 0.32% rests with the top ten. Sequenced: CD8+ T cells from PBMCs. The receptors stem from a human donor in good health.

The V gene is TRBV20-1, the J gene TRBJ2-7; no reliable D call. Germline V CDR1 and CDR2: DFQATT, SNEGSKA (reference sequence). The germline V and J ends were trimmed by 1 base and 0 bases, with 13 bases remaining between them. The CDR3 has 15 amino acids. The CDR3 DNA reads as TGCAGTGCTAGAGGGTTGAAGGGCTCCTCCTACGAGCAGTACTTC. This codes for CSARGLKGSSYEQYF.

The V gene is TRBV5-6, the J gene TRBJ2-1; D is unclear. The CDR3 has 12 residues. Between the trimmed V and J ends, which lost 2 bases and 8 bases, there was a span of 8 bases. Looked up from germline, CDR1 is SGHDT and CDR2 is YYEEEE. The CDR3 region has the DNA TGTGCCAGCAGCTTCGATGGGGATGAGCAGTTCTTC. Its protein is CASSFDGDEQFF.